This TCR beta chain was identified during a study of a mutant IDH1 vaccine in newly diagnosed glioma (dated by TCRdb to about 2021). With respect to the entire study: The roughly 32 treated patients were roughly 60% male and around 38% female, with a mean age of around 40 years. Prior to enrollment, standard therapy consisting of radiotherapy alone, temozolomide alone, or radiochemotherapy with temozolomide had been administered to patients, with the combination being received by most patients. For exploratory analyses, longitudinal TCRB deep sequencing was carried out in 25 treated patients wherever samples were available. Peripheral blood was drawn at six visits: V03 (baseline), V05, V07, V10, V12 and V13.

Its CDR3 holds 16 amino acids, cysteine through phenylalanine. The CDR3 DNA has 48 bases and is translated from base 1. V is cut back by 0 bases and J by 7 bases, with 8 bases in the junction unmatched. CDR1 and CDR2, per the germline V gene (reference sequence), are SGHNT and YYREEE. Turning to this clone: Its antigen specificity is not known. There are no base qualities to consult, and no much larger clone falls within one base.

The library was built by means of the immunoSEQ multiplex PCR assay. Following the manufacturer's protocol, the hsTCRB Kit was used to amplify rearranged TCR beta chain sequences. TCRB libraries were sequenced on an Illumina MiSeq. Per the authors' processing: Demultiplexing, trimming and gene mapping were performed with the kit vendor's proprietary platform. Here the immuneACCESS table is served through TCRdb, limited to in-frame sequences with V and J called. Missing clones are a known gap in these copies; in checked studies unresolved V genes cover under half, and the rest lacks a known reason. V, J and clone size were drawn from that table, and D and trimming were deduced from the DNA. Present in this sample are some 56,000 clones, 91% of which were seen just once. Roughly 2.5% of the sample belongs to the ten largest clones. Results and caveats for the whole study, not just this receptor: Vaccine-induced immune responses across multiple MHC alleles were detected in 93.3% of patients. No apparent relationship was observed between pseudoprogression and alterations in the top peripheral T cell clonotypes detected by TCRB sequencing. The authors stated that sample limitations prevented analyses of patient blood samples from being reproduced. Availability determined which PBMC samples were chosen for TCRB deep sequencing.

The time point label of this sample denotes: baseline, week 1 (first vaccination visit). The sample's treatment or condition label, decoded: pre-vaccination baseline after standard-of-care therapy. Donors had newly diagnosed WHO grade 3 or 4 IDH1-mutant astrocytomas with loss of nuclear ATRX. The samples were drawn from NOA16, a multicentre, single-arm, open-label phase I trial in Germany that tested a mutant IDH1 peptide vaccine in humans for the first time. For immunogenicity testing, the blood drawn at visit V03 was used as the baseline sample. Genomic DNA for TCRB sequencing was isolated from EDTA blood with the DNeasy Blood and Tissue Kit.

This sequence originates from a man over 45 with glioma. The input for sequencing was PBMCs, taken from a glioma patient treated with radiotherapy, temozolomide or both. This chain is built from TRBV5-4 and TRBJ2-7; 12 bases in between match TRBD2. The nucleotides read TGTGCCAGCAGCTTGGTGGCTAGCGGGGGGGGTGGTGAGCAGTACTTC. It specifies CASSLVASGGGGEQYF.